What follows is one TCR beta chain and its context. The target antigen is unknown. A read error may be the cause here, since a much bigger clone is one base away. No cell sorting was done before RNA was extracted from the tissue. This CDR3 is 12 amino acids long. Trimming removed 5 bases from V and 7 bases from J, with 12 bases in between. Germline V lookup: CDR1 SEHNR, CDR2 FQNEAQ (reference sequence). The data stem from a study of tumor and adjacent non-tumor tissue in lung cancer. Overall study: Each sample yielded roughly 4.2 million productive TCRbeta reads on average. Study-wide results and limits: Normal lung showed higher cumulative top 100 clone frequency than tumor. Significantly higher TCR diversity was found in tumor than normal lung.

TCRbeta libraries were built with three rounds of nested PCR, modified from ARM-PCR. TCRdb used MiXCR to reprocess the multiplex PCR reads, holding one entry per CDR3 protein. The data show about 85,000 distinct CDR3 sequences, roughly three fifths seen once. Input material: lung tumor tissue. This sequence joins TRBV7-9 and TRBJ2-7; no reliable D call. The TCR originated in a man between 65 and 85 years old with non-small cell lung cancer. CDR3: CASSTNPGEQYF. The CDR3 DNA is TGTGCCAGCAGCACCAACCCGGGTGAGCAGTACTTC.